This T cell receptor (beta chain) originates from a study of blood T cells in healthy people across ages. Overall study results and limits: In older individuals, TCR beta diversity per million T cells was lower, falling roughly linearly with age.

The study drew donors from healthy Caucasian individuals in Russia aged roughly 6 to 100. Researchers collected 9.5 to 10 milliliters of peripheral blood from every single donor. This clonotype has just a few counts. Its antigen is not known. Alongside a J-beta primer mix, a sample-barcoded 5' primer served in a second PCR lasting roughly 7 to 11 cycles. Every molecule of cDNA carried a tag from a template-switch adaptor with 12 random nucleotides. TCRdb reanalysed the 5' RACE reads using MiXCR and keeps one entry per CDR3 protein. The data hold about 400,000 distinct CDR3 sequences, with 45% to 65% observed a single time. Specimen: blood. The receptor was derived from a man in his sixties in good health.

CDR3 region: CASSEEYDLTYEQYF. The DNA for the CDR3 is TGTGCCAGCAGTGAAGAGTACGACCTCACCTACGAGCAGTACTTC. The V call is TRBV6-1, the J call TRBJ2-7; D remains ambiguous. Germline lookup yields CDR1 MNHNS and CDR2 SASEGT. The CDR3 is 15 amino acids. Trimming took off 1 base at V and 2 bases at J, with 12 bases between the two ends.